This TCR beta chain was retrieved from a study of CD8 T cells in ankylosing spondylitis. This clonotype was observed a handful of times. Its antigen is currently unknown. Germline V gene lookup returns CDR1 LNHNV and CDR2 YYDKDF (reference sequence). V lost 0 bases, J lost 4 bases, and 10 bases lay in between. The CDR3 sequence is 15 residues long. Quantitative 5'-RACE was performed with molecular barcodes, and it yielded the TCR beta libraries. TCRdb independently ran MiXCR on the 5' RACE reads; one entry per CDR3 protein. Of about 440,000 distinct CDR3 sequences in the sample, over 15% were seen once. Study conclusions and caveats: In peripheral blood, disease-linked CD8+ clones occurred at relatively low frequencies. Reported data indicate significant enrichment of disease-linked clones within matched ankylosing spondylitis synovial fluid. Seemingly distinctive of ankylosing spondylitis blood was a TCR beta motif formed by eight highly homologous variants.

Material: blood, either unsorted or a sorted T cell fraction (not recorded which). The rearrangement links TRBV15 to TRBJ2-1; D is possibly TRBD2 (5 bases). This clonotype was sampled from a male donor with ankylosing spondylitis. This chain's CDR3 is CATSREAEPYNEQFF. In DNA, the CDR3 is TGTGCCACCAGCAGAGAAGCGGAACCATACAATGAGCAGTTCTTC.